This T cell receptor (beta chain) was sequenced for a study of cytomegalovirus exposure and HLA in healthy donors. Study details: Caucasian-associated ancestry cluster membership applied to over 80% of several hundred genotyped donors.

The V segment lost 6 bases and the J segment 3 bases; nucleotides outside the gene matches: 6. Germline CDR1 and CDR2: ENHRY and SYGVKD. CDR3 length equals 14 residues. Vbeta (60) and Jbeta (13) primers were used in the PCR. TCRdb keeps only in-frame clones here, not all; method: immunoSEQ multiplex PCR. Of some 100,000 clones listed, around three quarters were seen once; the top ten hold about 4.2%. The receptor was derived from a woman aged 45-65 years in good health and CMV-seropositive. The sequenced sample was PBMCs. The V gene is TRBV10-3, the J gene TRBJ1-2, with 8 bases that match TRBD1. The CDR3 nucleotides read TGTGCCATCAGGGACAGGGAGTGGGACTATGGCTACACCTTC. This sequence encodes CAIRDREWDYGYTF.